This T cell receptor (beta chain) was identified in a study of siplizumab effects on memory and regulatory T cells. Study-wide findings and caveats: Unstimulated naive T cells seemed to show more diversity than memory cells did, and they also seemed to be among the major contributors to the alloresponse. Siplizumab significantly brought down the alloreactive sequences that trace back to unstimulated CD4+ memory cells. Unstimulated subsets contained matches for only a minor fraction of alloreactive clones.

Roughly 100,000 TCR templates were assayed per sample. Generated by immunoSEQ multiplex PCR, the TCRdb table keeps only in-frame clones and is missing some. The table includes tens of thousands of clones, about 96% detected once. Regarding this clone: Its antigen remains unidentified.

Sequenced sample: naive CD4+ T cells sorted from blood. This sequence originates from a human donor in good health.

The DNA for the CDR3 is TGTGCCAGCAGCTTATTTCCAGAGATGAACACTGAAGCTTTCTTT. It codes for CASSLFPEMNTEAFF. The chain links TRBV7-3 to TRBJ1-1; D is uncertain. Germline loops: CDR1 SGHTA, CDR2 FQGTGA. Deletions cut 2 bases from V and 0 bases from J, with 10 bases between. This CDR3 spans 15 amino acids.